This entry is about one T cell receptor beta chain. This record comes from a study of technical replicates of blood from a handful of donors. Measured with immunoSEQ multiplex PCR; TCRdb has only the in-frame clones, and not every one. The sample holds about 89,000 clones, 90% to 95% seen once. The germline V gene has CDR1 SGHRS and CDR2 YFSETQ. Trimming stripped 4 bases from V and 2 bases from J, with 9 bases between. This CDR3 region has 13 residues. This sequence originates from a human donor in good health. V is TRBV5-1 and J is TRBJ2-5; maybe TRBD2 (5 bases). The sequencing sample was made of T cells isolated from PBMCs. For the CDR3, the DNA is TGCGCCAGCAGCCGCCCGGGGCAAGAGACCCAGTACTTC. Translating it yields CASSRPGQETQYF.